The 28 T cell receptor beta chains below all came from one sample that was sequenced in a study of cytomegalovirus exposure and HLA in healthy donors. PCR was performed using 60 Vbeta and 13 Jbeta primers. Generated by immunoSEQ multiplex PCR, the TCRdb table keeps only in-frame clones and is missing some. The sample lists some 200,000 clones; roughly four fifths were seen once. The material sequenced was PBMCs. The receptor set was obtained from a woman between 50 and 59 years old in good health and CMV-seropositive.

The rearrangement joins TRBV7-9 to TRBJ2-7; D is unclear. V lost 4 bases and J lost 2, with 6 bases in between. The CDR3 spans 12 residues. Germline V gene sequence: CDR1 SEHNR, CDR2 FQNEAQ (reference sequence). The CDR3 DNA follows: TGTGCCAGCAGCTCCCTCCCCTACGAGCAGTACTTC. Translated, it gives CASSSLPYEQYF.

This chain joins TRBV11-2 and TRBJ1-4; D gene unclear. From germline, CDR1 is SGHAT and CDR2 FQNNGV. Trimming removed 5 bases from V and 8 bases from J, with 9 bases in between. The CDR3 spans 12 residues. The CDR3 is CASSLVGEKLFF. The CDR3 DNA reads TGTGCCAGCAGCCTTGTCGGGGAAAAACTGTTTTTT.

The rearrangement uses TRBV6-5 and TRBJ2-2; D is possibly TRBD2 (6 bases). The germline V gene encodes CDR1 MNHEY and CDR2 SVGAGI. Trimming pared 0 bases from V and 5 bases from J, leaving 13 bases between. The CDR3 sequence is 16 residues long. CDR3 amino acids: CASSYSPPGETGELFF. The CDR3 coding sequence is TGTGCCAGCAGTTACTCTCCCCCGGGGGAAACCGGGGAGCTGTTTTTT.

Details on this clone: A read error may account for a junction end that differs from germline. The chain has TRBV4-3 and TRBJ2-1, with a weak D call TRBD1 (6 bases). This CDR3 comprises 13 residues. Germline CDR1 and CDR2: LGHNA and YSLEER. The CDR3 coding sequence is TGCGCCAGCAGCCAAACAGGGATAAATGGGCAGTTCTTC. It translates to CASSQTGINGQFF.

This clone was seen a handful of times. This chain connects TRBV5-5 to TRBJ2-1; perhaps TRBD2 as D (5 bases). This CDR3 spans 11 amino acids. V was pared by 9 bases and J by 10 bases, with 14 bases between. Germline CDR1 reads SGHKS; CDR2 reads YYEKEE (reference sequence). The DNA of the CDR3 is TGTGCCACCGAGGGTTTTGCCGAGCAGTTCTTC. Residues: CATEGFAEQFF.

V usage is TRBV23-1 and J usage is TRBJ2-1; 8 bases fit TRBD1. TRBV23-1 is an open reading frame, and its role is uncertain. With 3 bases clipped from V and 0 bases from J, the junction kept 7 bases outside the gene matches. The CDR3 sequence is 17 residues long. The CDR3 sequence is CASSHTWDRSSYNEQFF. CDR3 sequence (DNA): TGCGCCAGCAGTCACACCTGGGACAGGAGCTCCTACAATGAGCAGTTCTTC.

This chain connects TRBV27 to TRBJ1-5, with 12 bases aligning to TRBD1. Unmatched junction bases numbered 9, after V lost 8 bases and J lost 7 bases. The CDR3 is 15 residues long. Germline V gene lookup returns CDR1 MNHEY and CDR2 SMNVEV (reference sequence). This CDR3 is CASPGTGGFWQPQHF. The CDR3 nucleotides are TGTGCCAGCCCTGGGACAGGGGGCTTTTGGCAGCCCCAGCATTTT.

The rearrangement joins TRBV18 to TRBJ2-5, with TRBD2 identical over 11 bases. Trimming removed 3 bases from V and 3 bases from J; junction bases left unmatched: 0. The CDR3 covers 14 residues. The V gene's germline CDR1 is KGHSH and CDR2 LQKENI. The CDR3 DNA reads TGTGCCAGCTCACCGGGACTAGCGGAAGAGACCCAGTACTTC. Protein: CASSPGLAEETQYF.

The chain carries TRBV4-3 and TRBJ2-5; TRBD1 agrees at 7 bases. V lost 3 bases and J lost 5; bases outside the gene matches: 15. Germline V gene sequence: CDR1 LGHNA, CDR2 YSLEER. This CDR3 region has 17 residues. CDR3 in amino acids: CASSHPPCEGARETQYF. The CDR3, as DNA: TGCGCCAGCAGCCACCCGCCCTGCGAGGGGGCGCGGGAGACCCAGTACTTC.

J is TRBJ2-4 and V is TRBV10-3, with D perhaps matching TRBD2 (6 bases). Trimming took off 6 bases at V and 8 bases at J, with 17 bases between the two ends. Germline-derived CDR1 and CDR2 are ENHRY and SYGVKD. The CDR3 length is 14 residues. CDR3 sequence reads: CAISPRDSPDIQYF. CDR3 in DNA: TGTGCCATCAGCCCACGGGACTCCCCCGACATTCAGTACTTC.

The V gene is TRBV9, the J gene TRBJ1-2; 8 bases fit TRBD1. Looked up from germline, CDR1 is SGDLS and CDR2 is YYNGEE. Unmatched junction bases numbered 9, after V lost 4 bases and J lost 4 bases. The CDR3 spans 15 residues. The CDR3 DNA reads as TGTGCCAGCAGCCCAAGACAGGGGAGCCTCTATGGCTACACCTTC. Translation gives CASSPRQGSLYGYTF.

This chain joins TRBV30 and TRBJ1-5; no clear D. Germline CDR1 and CDR2: GTSNPN and SVGIG (reference sequence). Trimming pared 2 bases from V and 3 bases from J, leaving 8 bases between. The CDR3 length is 13 residues. The CDR3 DNA is TGTGCCTGGAGTTCAGGCTACAATCAGCCCCAGCATTTT. This translates into CAWSSGYNQPQHF. The variable domain in full, completed from reference TRBV30 and TRBJ1-5, reads SQTIHQWPATLVQPVGSPLSLECTVEGTSNPNLYWYRQAAGRGLQLLFYSVGIGQISSEVPQNLSASRPQDRQFILSSKKLLLSDSGFYLCAWSSGYNQPQHFGDGTRLSIL.

The chain combines TRBV7-8 with TRBJ2-1, with 7 bases identical to TRBD1. After removal of 8 bases from V and 2 bases from J, the junction contained 9 bases not matched to a gene. CDR1 is SGHVS and CDR2 is FQNEAQ in the germline V gene. CDR3 size: 15 residues. CDR3 in amino acids: CASVWDSPPYNEQFF. CDR3 coding DNA: TGTGCCAGCGTATGGGACAGCCCACCCTACAATGAGCAGTTCTTC.

This clone has only a few counts. The chain has TRBV7-8 and TRBJ2-2, with D possibly matching TRBD2 (7 bases). Trimming took 3 bases from V and 6 from J, leaving 17 bases between them. The CDR3 totals 16 residues. Per germline, CDR1 SGHVS and CDR2 FQNEAQ. CDR3 bases: TGTGCCAGCAGCTTGGGGGGGGCCTGGTACGCCGGGGAGCTGTTTTTT. As protein: CASSLGGAWYAGELFF.

This chain connects TRBV18 to TRBJ2-1; D is unclear. CDR1 and CDR2 (germline): KGHSH, LQKENI. Deletions cut 3 bases from V and 7 bases from J, with 10 bases between. The CDR3 contains 13 residues. The CDR3 sequence is CASSPFDGNEQFF. DNA for the CDR3: TGTGCCAGCTCACCGTTCGACGGGAATGAGCAGTTCTTC.

This clone has only one observation. The rearrangement joins TRBV29-1 to TRBJ2-7; 16 bases map to TRBD2. This CDR3 comprises 16 residues. Germline values: CDR1 SQVTM, CDR2 ANQGSEA. J gave up 7 bases and V 4 bases, and 10 bases lay outside the gene matches. The CDR3 sequence is CSVVPGLAGGPGEQYF. The CDR3 DNA is TGCAGCGTTGTCCCGGGACTAGCGGGAGGGCCGGGGGAGCAGTACTTC.

The chain links TRBV5-1 to TRBJ2-1, with D possibly being TRBD2 (7 bases). This CDR3 comprises 14 residues. The ends were cut back, 7 bases at V and 6 bases at J, with 17 bases in the middle. CDR1 and CDR2 (germline): SGHRS, YFSETQ. In nucleotides, the CDR3 is TGCGCCAGCCACGGAGGGGGGGCAGGCAATGAGCAGTTCTTC. Translation gives CASHGGGAGNEQFF. Supplemented by reference TRBV5-1 and TRBJ2-1, the full variable domain reads KAGVTQTPRYLIKTRGQQVTLSCSPISGHRSVSWYQQTPGQGLQFLFEYFSETQRNKGNFPGRFSGRQFSNSRSEMNVSTLELGDSALYLCASHGGGAGNEQFFGPGTRLTVL.

The genes are TRBV5-6 and TRBJ2-4; 8 positions match TRBD2. J was trimmed by 12 bases and V by 0 bases; bases with no gene match: 11. CDR1 and CDR2 (germline): SGHDT, YYEEEE. The CDR3 is made up of 15 amino acids. The CDR3 here is CASSLVAGGGHSQYF. In DNA form, the CDR3 reads TGTGCCAGCAGCTTGGTGGCGGGGGGAGGGCACAGTCAGTACTTC.

The chain carries TRBV5-4 and TRBJ1-2; 7 bases line up with TRBD1. From germline, CDR1 is SGHNT and CDR2 YYREEE (reference sequence). This CDR3 spans 17 amino acids. V shed 0 bases, J shed 4 bases, and the junction held 12 bases outside the gene matches. CDR3 region: CASSLARTGTHLYGYTF. Written as DNA, the CDR3 is TGTGCCAGCAGCTTGGCCCGGACAGGCACCCACCTCTATGGCTACACCTTC.

The chain couples TRBV6-1 to TRBJ1-5; D possibly corresponds to TRBD1 (5 bases). The germline gives CDR1 MNHNS, CDR2 SASEGT. Deletions cut 0 bases from V and 4 bases from J, with 16 bases between. The CDR3 is made up of 17 amino acids. Written as DNA, the CDR3 is TGTGCCAGCAGTGAAGCGCTAGGGCAGGGAACAAATCAGCCCCAGCATTTT. It codes for CASSEALGQGTNQPQHF.

The CDR3 bases are TGTGCCAGCAGTCGGACCGGGAGTAATCAGCCCCAGCATTTT. This sequence encodes CASSRTGSNQPQHF. The chain is built from TRBV7-9 and TRBJ1-5, with unresolved D. The CDR3 has 14 amino acids. Germline V CDR1 and CDR2: SEHNR, FQNEAQ (reference sequence). V lost 6 bases, J lost 4 bases, and 13 bases lay in between.

This chain links TRBV30 with TRBJ1-1; 9 bases are a match to TRBD1. This CDR3 spans 14 amino acids. The junction had 11 bases not matched to a gene; V was cut back by 8 bases and J by 4 bases. Germline V lookup: CDR1 GTSNPN, CDR2 SVGIG (reference sequence). The CDR3 nucleotides read TGTGCCCGAGGCTGGGGACAGGGCTCCACTGAAGCTTTCTTT. Its protein is CARGWGQGSTEAFF.

This rearrangement joins TRBV7-3 to TRBJ2-1, with D possibly matching TRBD1 (6 bases). The germline V and J ends were trimmed by 5 bases and 3 bases, with 11 bases remaining between them. The CDR3 is made up of 14 amino acids. In germline, CDR1 is SGHTA, CDR2 FQGTGA. In DNA form, the CDR3 reads TGTGCCAGCAGCCCCTCGGACAGCTACAATGAGCAGTTCTTC. It codes for CASSPSDSYNEQFF.

The V call is TRBV7-2, the J call TRBJ2-5; D is possibly TRBD1 (6 bases). Germline CDR1 is SGHTA and CDR2 is FQGNSA. The CDR3 spans 15 residues. V was clipped by 4 bases and J by 5 bases, with 17 bases between them. The CDR3 sequence: CASSSYRDPGETQYF. CDR3 DNA sequence: TGTGCCAGCAGCTCCTACAGGGATCCGGGGGAGACCCAGTACTTC.

V gene TRBV2 combines with J gene TRBJ1-5; perhaps TRBD1 as D (5 bases). V shed 0 bases and J shed 6 bases, with 12 bases lying between them. CDR1 is SNHLY and CDR2 is FYNNEI in the germline V gene. The CDR3 is made up of 15 amino acids. CDR3 sequence: CASSEAPREGQPQHF. In DNA, the CDR3 is TGTGCCAGCAGTGAAGCGCCCAGGGAAGGTCAGCCCCAGCATTTT.

The V call is TRBV28, the J call TRBJ2-6, with TRBD2 identical over 7 bases. This CDR3 is 15 amino acids long. Germline V gene sequence: CDR1 MDHEN, CDR2 SYDVKM. J gave up 2 bases and V 2 bases, and 0 bases lay outside the gene matches. The CDR3 DNA reads TGTGCCAGCAGTTTAGCGGGGGCTGGGGCCAACGTCCTGACTTTC. This gives the protein CASSLAGAGANVLTF.

DNA of the CDR3: TGTGCCAGCAGCCCCGGGAGGATATTCTCCTACGAGCAGTACTTC. It codes for CASSPGRIFSYEQYF. The chain is built from TRBV28 and TRBJ2-7; 7 bases match TRBD2. Germline CDR1 is MDHEN and CDR2 is SYDVKM. The CDR3 loop spans 15 amino acids. J was trimmed by 0 bases and V by 6 bases; bases with no gene match: 8.

This clone occurred once. The CDR3 DNA sequence: TGTGCCAGTACCCCCGGGACAGGCCAGCCCCAGCATTTT. Protein product: CASTPGTGQPQHF. This chain uses TRBV19 with TRBJ1-5, with 8 bases identical to TRBD1. V lost 7 bases and J lost 7; bases outside the gene matches: 6. This CDR3 comprises 13 residues. The V gene's germline CDR1 is LNHDA and CDR2 SQIVND (reference sequence).